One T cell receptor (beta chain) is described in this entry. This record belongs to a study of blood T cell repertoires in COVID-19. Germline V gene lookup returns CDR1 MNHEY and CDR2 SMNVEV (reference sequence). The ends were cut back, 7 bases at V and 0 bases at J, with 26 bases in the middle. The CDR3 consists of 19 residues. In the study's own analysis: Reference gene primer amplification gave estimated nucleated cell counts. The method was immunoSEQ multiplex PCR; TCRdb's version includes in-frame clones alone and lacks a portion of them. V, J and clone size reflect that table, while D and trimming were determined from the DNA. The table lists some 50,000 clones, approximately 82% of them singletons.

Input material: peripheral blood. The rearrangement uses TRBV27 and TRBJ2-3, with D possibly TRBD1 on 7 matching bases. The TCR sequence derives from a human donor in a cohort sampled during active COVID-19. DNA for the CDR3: TGTGCCAGCAAGAAATACAGGGGTCAGGGACTGCATAGCACAGATACGCAGTATTTT. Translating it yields CASKKYRGQGLHSTDTQYF.